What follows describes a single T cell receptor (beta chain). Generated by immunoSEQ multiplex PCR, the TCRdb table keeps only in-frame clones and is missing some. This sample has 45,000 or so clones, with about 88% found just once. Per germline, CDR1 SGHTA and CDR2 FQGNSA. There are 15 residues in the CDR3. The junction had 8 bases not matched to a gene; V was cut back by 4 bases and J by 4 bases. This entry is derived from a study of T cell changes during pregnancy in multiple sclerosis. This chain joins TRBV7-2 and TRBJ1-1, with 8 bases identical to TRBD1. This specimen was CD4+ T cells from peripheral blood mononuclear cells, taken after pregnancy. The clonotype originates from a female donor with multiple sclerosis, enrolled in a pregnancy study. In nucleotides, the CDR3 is TGTGCCAGCAGCTCGTCCGGACAGGGACTCACTGAAGCTTTCTTT. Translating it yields CASSSSGQGLTEAFF.